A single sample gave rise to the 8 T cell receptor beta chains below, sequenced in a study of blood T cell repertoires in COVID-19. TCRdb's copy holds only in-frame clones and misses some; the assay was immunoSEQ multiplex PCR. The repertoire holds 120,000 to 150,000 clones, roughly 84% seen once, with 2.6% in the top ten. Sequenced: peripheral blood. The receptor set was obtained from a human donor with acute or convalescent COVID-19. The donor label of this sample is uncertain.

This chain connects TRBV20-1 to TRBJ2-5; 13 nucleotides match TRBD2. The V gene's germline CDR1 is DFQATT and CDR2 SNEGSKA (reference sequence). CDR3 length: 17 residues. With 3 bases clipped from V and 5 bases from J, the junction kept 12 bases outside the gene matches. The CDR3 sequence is CSASRVTSGRAGETQYF. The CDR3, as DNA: TGCAGTGCTAGTCGAGTCACTAGCGGGAGGGCCGGGGAGACCCAGTACTTC.

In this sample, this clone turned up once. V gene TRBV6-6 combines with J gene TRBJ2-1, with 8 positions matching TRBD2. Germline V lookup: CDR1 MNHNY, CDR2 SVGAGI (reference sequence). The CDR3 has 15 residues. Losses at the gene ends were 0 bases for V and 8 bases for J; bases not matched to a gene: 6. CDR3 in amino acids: CASSYSRLGRDEQFF. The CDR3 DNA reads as TGTGCCAGCAGTTACTCGAGGCTCGGGAGGGATGAGCAGTTCTTC.

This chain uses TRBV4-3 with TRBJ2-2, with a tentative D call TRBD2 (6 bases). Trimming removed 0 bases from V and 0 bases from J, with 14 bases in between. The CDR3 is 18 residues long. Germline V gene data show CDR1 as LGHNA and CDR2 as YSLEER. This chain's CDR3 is CASSQDPASAANTGELFF. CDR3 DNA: TGCGCCAGCAGCCAAGATCCGGCTAGCGCTGCGAACACCGGGGAGCTGTTTTTT.

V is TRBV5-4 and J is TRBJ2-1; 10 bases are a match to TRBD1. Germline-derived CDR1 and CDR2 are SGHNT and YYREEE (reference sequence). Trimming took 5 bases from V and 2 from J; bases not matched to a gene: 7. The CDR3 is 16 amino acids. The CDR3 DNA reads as TGTGCCAGCAGTTCGGGGGACAGGGGAACCTACAATGAGCAGTTCTTC. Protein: CASSSGDRGTYNEQFF.

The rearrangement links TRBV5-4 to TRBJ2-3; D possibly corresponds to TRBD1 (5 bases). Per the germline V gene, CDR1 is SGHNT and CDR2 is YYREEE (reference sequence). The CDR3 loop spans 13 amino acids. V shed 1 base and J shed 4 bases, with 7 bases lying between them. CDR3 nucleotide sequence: TGTGCCAGCAGCTTGCAGGGTCCAGATACGCAGTATTTT. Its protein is CASSLQGPDTQYF.

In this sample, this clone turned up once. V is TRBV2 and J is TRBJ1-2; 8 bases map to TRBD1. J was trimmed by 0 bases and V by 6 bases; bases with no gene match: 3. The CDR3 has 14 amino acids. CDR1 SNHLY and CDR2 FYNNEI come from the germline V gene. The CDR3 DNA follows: TGTGCCAGCAGGGGGACAGGCCCTAACTATGGCTACACCTTC. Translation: CASRGTGPNYGYTF. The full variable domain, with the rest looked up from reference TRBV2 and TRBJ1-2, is EPEVTQTPSHQVTQMGQEVILRCVPISNHLYFYWYRQILGQKVEFLVSFYNNEISEKSEIFDDQFSVERPDGSNFTLKIRSTKLEDSAMYFCASRGTGPNYGYTFGSGTRLTVV.

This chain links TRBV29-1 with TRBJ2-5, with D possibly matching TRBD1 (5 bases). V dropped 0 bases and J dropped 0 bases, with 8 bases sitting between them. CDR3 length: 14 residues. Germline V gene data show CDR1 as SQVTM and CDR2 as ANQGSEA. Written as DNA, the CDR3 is TGCAGCGTTGAAGAGGTCAGGGACCAAGAGACCCAGTACTTC. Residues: CSVEEVRDQETQYF.

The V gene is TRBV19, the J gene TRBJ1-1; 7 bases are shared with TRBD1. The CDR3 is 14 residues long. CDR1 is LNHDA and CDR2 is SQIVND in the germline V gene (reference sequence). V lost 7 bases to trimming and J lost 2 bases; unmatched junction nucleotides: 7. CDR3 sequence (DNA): TGTGCCAGTACCGTGGGGACAGCTAACACTGAAGCTTTCTTT. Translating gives CASTVGTANTEAFF.